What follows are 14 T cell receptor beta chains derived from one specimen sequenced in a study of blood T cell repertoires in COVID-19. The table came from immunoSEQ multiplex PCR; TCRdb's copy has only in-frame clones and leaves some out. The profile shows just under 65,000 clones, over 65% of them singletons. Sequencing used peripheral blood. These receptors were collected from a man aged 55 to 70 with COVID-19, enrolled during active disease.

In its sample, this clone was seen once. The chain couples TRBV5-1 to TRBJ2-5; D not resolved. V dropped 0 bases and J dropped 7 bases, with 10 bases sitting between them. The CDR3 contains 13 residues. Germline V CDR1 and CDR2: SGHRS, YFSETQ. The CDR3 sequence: CASSLDVFGTQYF. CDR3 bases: TGCGCCAGCAGCTTGGACGTTTTCGGGACCCAGTACTTC.

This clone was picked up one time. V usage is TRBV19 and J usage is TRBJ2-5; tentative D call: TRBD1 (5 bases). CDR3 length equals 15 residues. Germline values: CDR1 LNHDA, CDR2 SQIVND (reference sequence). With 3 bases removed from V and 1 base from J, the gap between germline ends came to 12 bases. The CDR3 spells CASSISRQLQETQYF. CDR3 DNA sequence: TGTGCCAGTAGTATCTCGAGACAGCTCCAAGAGACCCAGTACTTC.

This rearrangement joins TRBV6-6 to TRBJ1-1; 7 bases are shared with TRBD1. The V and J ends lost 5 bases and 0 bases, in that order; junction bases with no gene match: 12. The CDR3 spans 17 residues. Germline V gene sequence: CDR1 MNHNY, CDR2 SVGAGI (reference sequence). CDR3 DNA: TGTGCCAGCAGTCCGAACCCGGGACAGCTAGTGAACACTGAAGCTTTCTTT. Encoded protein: CASSPNPGQLVNTEAFF.

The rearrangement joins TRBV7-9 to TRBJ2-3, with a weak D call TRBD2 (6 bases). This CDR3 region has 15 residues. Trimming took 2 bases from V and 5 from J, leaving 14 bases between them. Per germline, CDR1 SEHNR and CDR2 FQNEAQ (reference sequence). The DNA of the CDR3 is TGTGCCAGCAGCTTAAATCTGGGAGGAGGAGATACGCAGTATTTT. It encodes CASSLNLGGGDTQYF.

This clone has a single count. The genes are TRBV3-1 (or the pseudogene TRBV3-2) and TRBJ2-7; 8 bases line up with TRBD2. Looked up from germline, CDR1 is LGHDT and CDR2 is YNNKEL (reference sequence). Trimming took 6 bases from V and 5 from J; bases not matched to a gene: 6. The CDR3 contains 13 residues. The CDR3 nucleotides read TGTGCCAGCAGTCCGACTAGCGAAGACGAGCAGTACTTC. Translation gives CASSPTSEDEQYF.

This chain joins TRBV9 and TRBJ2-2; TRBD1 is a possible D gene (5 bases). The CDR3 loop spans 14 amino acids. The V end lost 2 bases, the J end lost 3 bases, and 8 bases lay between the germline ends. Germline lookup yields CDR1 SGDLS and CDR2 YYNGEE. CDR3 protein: CASSVDSHTGELFF. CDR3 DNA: TGTGCCAGCAGCGTCGACAGTCACACCGGGGAGCTGTTTTTT. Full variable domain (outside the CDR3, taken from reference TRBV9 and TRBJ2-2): DSGVTQTPKHLITATGQRVTLRCSPRSGDLSVYWYQQSLDQGLQFLIQYYNGEERAKGNILERFSAQQFPDLHSELNLSSLELGDSALYFCASSVDSHTGELFFGEGSRLTVL.

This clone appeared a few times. In nucleotides, the CDR3 is TGTGCCAGTAGCCCTACCCCTCGGTTAATTTATAGCAATCAGCCCCAGCATTTT. Translation gives CASSPTPRLIYSNQPQHF. This chain links TRBV19 with TRBJ1-5; D call uncertain. The CDR3 covers 18 residues. Germline V gene data show CDR1 as LNHDA and CDR2 as SQIVND (reference sequence). The V and J ends lost 6 bases and 0 bases respectively, with 21 bases between them.

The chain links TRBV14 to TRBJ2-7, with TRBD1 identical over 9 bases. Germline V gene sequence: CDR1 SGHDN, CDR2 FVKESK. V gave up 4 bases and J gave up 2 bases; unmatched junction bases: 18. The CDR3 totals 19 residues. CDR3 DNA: TGTGCCAGCAGCCCGTCTCTGGGACAGGGTGGATTCGGGACCTACGAGCAGTACTTC. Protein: CASSPSLGQGGFGTYEQYF.

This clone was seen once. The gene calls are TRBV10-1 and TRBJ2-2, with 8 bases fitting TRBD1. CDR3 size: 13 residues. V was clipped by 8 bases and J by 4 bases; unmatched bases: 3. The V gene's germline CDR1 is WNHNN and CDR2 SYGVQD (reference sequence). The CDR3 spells CASSGTGTGELFF. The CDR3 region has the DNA TGCGCCAGCTCCGGGACAGGCACCGGGGAGCTGTTTTTT.

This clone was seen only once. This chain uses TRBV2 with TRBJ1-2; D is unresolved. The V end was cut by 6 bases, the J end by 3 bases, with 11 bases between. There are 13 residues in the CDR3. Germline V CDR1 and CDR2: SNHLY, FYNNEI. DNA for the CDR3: TGTGCCAGCAGGGACGTAGCGGACTATGGCTACACCTTC. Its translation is CASRDVADYGYTF.

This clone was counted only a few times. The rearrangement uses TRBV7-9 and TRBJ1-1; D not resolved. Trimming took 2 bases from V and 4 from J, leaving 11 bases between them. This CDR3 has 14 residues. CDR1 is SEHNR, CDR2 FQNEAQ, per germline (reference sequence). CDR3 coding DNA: TGTGCCAGCAGCTTACGGTCCCCCCGCACTGAAGCTTTCTTT. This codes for CASSLRSPRTEAFF. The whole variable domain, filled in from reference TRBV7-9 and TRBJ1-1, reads DTGVSQNPRHKITKRGQNVTFRCDPISEHNRLYWYRQTLGQGPEFLTYFQNEAQLEKSRLLSDRFSAERPKGSFSTLEIQRTEQGDSAMYLCASSLRSPRTEAFFGQGTRLTVV.

The CDR3 bases are TGTGCCAGCAGCCCCGGGGGGGAGGTGATTCAGTACTTC. Protein product: CASSPGGEVIQYF. The gene calls are TRBV7-3 and TRBJ2-4, with TRBD2 identical over 8 bases. Germline V lookup: CDR1 SGHTA, CDR2 FQGTGA. The CDR3 has 13 residues. The ends lost 5 bases at V and 10 bases at J; junction bases unmatched: 7.

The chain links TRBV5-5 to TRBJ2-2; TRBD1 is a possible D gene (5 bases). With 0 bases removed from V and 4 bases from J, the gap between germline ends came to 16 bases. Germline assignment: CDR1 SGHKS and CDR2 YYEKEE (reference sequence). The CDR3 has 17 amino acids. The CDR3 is CASSLESQGVSTGELFF. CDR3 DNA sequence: TGTGCCAGCAGCTTGGAGTCGCAGGGCGTAAGCACCGGGGAGCTGTTTTTT. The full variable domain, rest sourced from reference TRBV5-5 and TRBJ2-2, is DAGVTQSPTHLIKTRGQQVTLRCSPISGHKSVSWYQQVLGQGPQFIFQYYEKEERGRGNFPDRFSARQFPNYSSELNVNALLLGDSALYLCASSLESQGVSTGELFFGEGSRLTVL.

The CDR3 here is CATSTGGNTIYF. In nucleotides, the CDR3 is TGTGCCACTTCGACAGGCGGAAACACCATATATTTT. The rearrangement uses TRBV28 and TRBJ1-3; TRBD1 might be the D (6 bases). The ends were cut back, 10 bases at V and 4 bases at J, with 11 bases in the middle. Per germline, CDR1 MDHEN and CDR2 SYDVKM. The CDR3 consists of 12 residues.